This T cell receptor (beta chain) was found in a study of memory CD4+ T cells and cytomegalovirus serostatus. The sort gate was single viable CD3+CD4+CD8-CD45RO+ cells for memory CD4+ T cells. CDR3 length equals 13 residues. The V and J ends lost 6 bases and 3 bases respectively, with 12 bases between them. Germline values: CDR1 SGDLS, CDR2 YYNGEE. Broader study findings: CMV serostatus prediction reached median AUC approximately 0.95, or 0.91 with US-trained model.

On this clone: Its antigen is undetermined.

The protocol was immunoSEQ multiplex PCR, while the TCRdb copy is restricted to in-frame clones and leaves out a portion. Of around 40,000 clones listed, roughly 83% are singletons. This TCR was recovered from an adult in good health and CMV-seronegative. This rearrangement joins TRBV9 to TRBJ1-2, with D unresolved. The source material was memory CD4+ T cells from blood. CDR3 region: CASTRDGDYGYTF. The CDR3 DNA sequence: TGTGCCAGCACCCGAGACGGCGACTATGGCTACACCTTC.